The next 14 T cell receptor beta chains were all read from a single sample in a study of blood T cell repertoires in COVID-19. Some clones are missing from TCRdb's copy, which holds only in-frame ones; the method was immunoSEQ multiplex PCR. The data contain more than 100,000 clones, about 87% of them seen just once; the ten biggest clones take up less than 30%. The specimen sequenced was peripheral blood. These receptors all stem from a woman in her sixties or seventies with acute or convalescent COVID-19.

This chain joins TRBV4-2 and TRBJ2-5, with D unclear. Germline values: CDR1 LGHNA, CDR2 YNFKEQ. The CDR3 is 12 amino acids. Trimming cost V 3 bases and J 5 bases, with 7 bases left between them. As DNA, the CDR3 is TGTGCCAGCAGCCACGCCGCGGAGACCCAGTACTTC. The encoded protein is CASSHAAETQYF.

The chain recombines TRBV5-1 with TRBJ1-5, with 10 bases matching TRBD1. Trimming at V came to 5 bases and at J to 7 bases, leaving 6 bases not matched to a gene. The CDR3 contains 14 residues. Germline loops: CDR1 SGHRS, CDR2 YFSETQ. The CDR3 DNA reads as TGCGCCAGCAGTCCGACAGGGGGCGACCAGCCCCAGCATTTT. Translated, it gives CASSPTGGDQPQHF.

This clone occurred once. The chain couples TRBV23-1 to TRBJ1-2; tentative D call: TRBD1 (5 bases). TRBV23-1 is assigned to the ORF class and has an uncertain function. The V gene lost 8 bases and the J gene lost 3 bases, with 31 bases spanning the gap. The CDR3 contains 19 residues. CDR3 loop: CASPLGRMGRTVRYYGYTF. DNA for the CDR3: TGCGCCAGCCCTCTTGGGCGGATGGGGCGGACGGTACGGTACTATGGCTACACCTTC.

The rearrangement links TRBV30 to TRBJ2-3; 11 bases agree with TRBD2. The junction had 6 bases not matched to a gene; V was cut back by 1 base and J by 0 bases. The CDR3 has 17 amino acids. Germline lookup yields CDR1 GTSNPN and CDR2 SVGIG (reference sequence). The CDR3 sequence: CAWSAQTSGASTDTQYF. The CDR3 region has the DNA TGTGCCTGGAGTGCCCAGACTAGCGGGGCAAGCACAGATACGCAGTATTTT.

V usage is TRBV25-1 and J usage is TRBJ1-6; tentatively, D is TRBD1 (5 bases). This CDR3 has 13 residues. Between the trimmed V and J ends, which lost 4 bases and 12 bases, there was a span of 13 bases. The germline V gene encodes CDR1 MGHDK and CDR2 SYGVNS. The CDR3 region is CASSVGFQGPLHF. Written as DNA, the CDR3 is TGTGCCAGCAGTGTAGGTTTCCAGGGACCCCTCCACTTT.

The chain couples TRBV19 to TRBJ1-4, with TRBD1 matching 7 bases. The V gene's germline CDR1 is LNHDA and CDR2 SQIVND (reference sequence). The CDR3 contains 15 residues. V shed 5 bases and J 3 bases; nucleotides not matched to a gene: 6. CDR3 protein: CASSVQGEANEKLFF. The CDR3 nucleotides are TGTGCCAGTAGTGTGCAGGGGGAAGCTAATGAAAAACTGTTTTTT.

The chain recombines TRBV19 with TRBJ1-5; D unclear. V was shortened by 0 bases and J by 4 bases, with 4 bases between the two germline ends. Per the germline V gene, CDR1 is LNHDA and CDR2 is SQIVND (reference sequence). The CDR3 runs 13 residues. CDR3 sequence reads: CASSIDPNQPQHF. CDR3 bases: TGTGCCAGTAGTATAGATCCAAATCAGCCCCAGCATTTT.

This clone appeared a few times. This chain uses TRBV6-1 with TRBJ1-2; D gene ambiguous. V lost 3 bases and J lost 4, with 6 bases in between. The germline V gene has CDR1 MNHNS and CDR2 SASEGT. The length of the CDR3 is 12 residues. This CDR3 is CASSDTGYGYTF. In DNA, the CDR3 is TGTGCCAGCAGTGACACGGGCTATGGCTACACCTTC.

This clone was detected only once. Here the CDR3 DNA reads TGCGCCAGCAGCTTGGGTGGGCAGAACACTGAAGCTTTCTTT. This sequence encodes CASSLGGQNTEAFF. J is TRBJ1-1 and V is TRBV5-1; D uncertain. In germline, CDR1 is SGHRS, CDR2 YFSETQ. The V gene lost 0 bases and the J gene lost 1 base, with 7 bases spanning the gap. The CDR3 contains 14 residues.

The V gene is TRBV3-1 (or the pseudogene TRBV3-2), the J gene TRBJ2-7; a weak D match, TRBD1 (6 bases). The length of the CDR3 is 15 residues. Trimming cost V 3 bases and J 3 bases, with 15 bases left between them. Germline V lookup: CDR1 LGHDT, CDR2 YNNKEL (reference sequence). CDR3 region: CASSHGRQVYYEQYF. In DNA form, the CDR3 reads TGTGCCAGCAGCCACGGAAGACAGGTTTACTACGAGCAGTACTTC.

The chain combines TRBV30 with TRBJ2-1; D gene uncertain. Germline V gives CDR1 GTSNPN, CDR2 SVGIG (reference sequence). V was pared by 3 bases and J by 0 bases, with 6 bases between. The CDR3 spans 13 residues. CDR3 protein: CAWRSHSYNEQFF. Written as DNA, the CDR3 is TGTGCCTGGAGGAGTCACTCCTACAATGAGCAGTTCTTC.

V is TRBV14 and J is TRBJ1-4; 8 bases are shared with TRBD1. Germline CDR1 SGHDN, CDR2 FVKESK. The CDR3 consists of 14 residues. V shed 2 bases, J shed 10 bases, and the junction held 6 bases outside the gene matches. The CDR3 bases are TGTGCCAGCAGCCAAATCCTGACAGGGGCAAAACTGTTTTTT. This sequence encodes CASSQILTGAKLFF.

V usage is TRBV12-3 or TRBV12-4 and J usage is TRBJ1-1; perhaps TRBD1 as D (5 bases). CDR3 size: 13 residues. Trimming took off 5 bases at V and 4 bases at J, with 11 bases between the two ends. This CDR3 reads CASSTGHFTEAFF. The CDR3 nucleotides are TGTGCCAGCAGTACTGGACACTTCACTGAAGCTTTCTTT.

The CDR3 DNA reads as TGTGCCAGTAGTATAGTCGGGGGGCAGTACTACGAGCAGTACTTC. This sequence encodes CASSIVGGQYYEQYF. The chain links TRBV19 to TRBJ2-7, with D possibly matching TRBD2 (7 bases). V was cut by 1 base and J by 3 bases, with 13 bases left in between. This CDR3 spans 15 amino acids. Germline CDR1 and CDR2: LNHDA and SQIVND (reference sequence).